This T cell receptor (beta chain) originates from a study of CD8 T cells in ankylosing spondylitis. The germline V gene has CDR1 SGHTA and CDR2 FQGNSA. There are 15 residues in the CDR3. Germline trimming cut 6 bases from V and 0 bases from J; bases unmatched to any gene: 2. Study-level points and caveats: Matched synovial fluid from ankylosing spondylitis patients was reported to be enriched for disease-linked clones. Prior work had noted some motif variants in reactive arthritis blood and synovial fluid.

This clonotype turned up a few times. Its antigen is unidentified. Quantitative 5'-RACE with molecular barcodes was used to make the TCR beta libraries. TCRdb independently ran MiXCR on the 5' RACE reads; one entry per CDR3 protein. The sample carries some 87,000 distinct CDR3 sequences, about 8.8% recorded once. The sequenced sample consisted of blood, either unsorted or a sorted T cell fraction (not recorded which). The chain employs TRBV7-2 and TRBJ2-3, with TRBD2 matching 11 bases. The sequence was obtained from a male donor with ankylosing spondylitis or in good health (not recorded which). CDR3 nucleotides: TGTGCCAGCAGGATAGCGGGGGGGAGCACAGATACGCAGTATTTT. Its translation is CASRIAGGSTDTQYF.